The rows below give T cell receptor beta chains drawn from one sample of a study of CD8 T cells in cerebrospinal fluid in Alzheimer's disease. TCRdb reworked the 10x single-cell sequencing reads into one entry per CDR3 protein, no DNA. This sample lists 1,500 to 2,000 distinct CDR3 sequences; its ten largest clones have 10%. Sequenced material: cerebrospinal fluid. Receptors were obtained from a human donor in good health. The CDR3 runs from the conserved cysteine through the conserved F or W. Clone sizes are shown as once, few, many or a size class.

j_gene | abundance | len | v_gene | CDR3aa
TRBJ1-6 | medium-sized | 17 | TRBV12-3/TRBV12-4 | CASSLGGTGGRGTPLHF
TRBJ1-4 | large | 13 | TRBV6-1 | CASIRGQGEKLFF
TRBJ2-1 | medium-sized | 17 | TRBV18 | CASSPMGLAGGSFEQFF
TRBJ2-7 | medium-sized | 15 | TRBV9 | CASSVANGPAAEQYF
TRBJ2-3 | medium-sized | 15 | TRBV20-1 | CSATSSGSRTDTQYF
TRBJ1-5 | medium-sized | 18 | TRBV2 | CASGQGGLLSRGNQPQHF
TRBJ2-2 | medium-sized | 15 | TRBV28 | CASRLWGLVAGELFF
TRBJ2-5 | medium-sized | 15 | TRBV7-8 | CASSLLGGRLETQYF
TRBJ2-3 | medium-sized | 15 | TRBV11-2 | CASSFLAGGFNTQYF
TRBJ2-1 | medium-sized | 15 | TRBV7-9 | CASSLAGGPVNEQFF
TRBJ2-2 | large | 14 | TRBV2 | CASKGQVNTGELFF
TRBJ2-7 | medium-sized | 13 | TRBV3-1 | CASSHPSAYEQYF